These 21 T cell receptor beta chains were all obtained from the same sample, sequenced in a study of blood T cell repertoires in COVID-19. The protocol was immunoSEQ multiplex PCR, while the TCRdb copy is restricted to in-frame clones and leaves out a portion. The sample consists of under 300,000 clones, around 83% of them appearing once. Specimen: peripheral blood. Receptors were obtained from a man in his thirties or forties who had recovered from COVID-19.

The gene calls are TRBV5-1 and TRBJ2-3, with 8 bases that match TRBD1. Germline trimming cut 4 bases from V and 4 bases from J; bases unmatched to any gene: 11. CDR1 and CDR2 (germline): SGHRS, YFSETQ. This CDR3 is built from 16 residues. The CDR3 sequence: CASSAGGTGGADTQYF. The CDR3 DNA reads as TGCGCCAGCAGCGCCGGCGGGACAGGAGGAGCAGATACGCAGTATTTT.

The CDR3 coding sequence is TGTGCCAGCAGTTTCAGGGATTTGAGGGGCTACACCTTC. The encoded protein is CASSFRDLRGYTF. The chain recombines TRBV12-3 or TRBV12-4 with TRBJ1-2, with a tentative D call TRBD1 (5 bases). V gave up 3 bases and J gave up 8 bases, with 13 bases separating them. This CDR3 region has 13 residues.

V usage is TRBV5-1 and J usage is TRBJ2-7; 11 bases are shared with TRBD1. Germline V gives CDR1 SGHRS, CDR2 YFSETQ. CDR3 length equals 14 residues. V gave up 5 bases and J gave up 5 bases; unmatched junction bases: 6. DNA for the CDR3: TGCGCCAGCAGTCATGGGACAGGGGGGAACGAGCAGTACTTC. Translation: CASSHGTGGNEQYF. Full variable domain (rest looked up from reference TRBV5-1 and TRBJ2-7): KAGVTQTPRYLIKTRGQQVTLSCSPISGHRSVSWYQQTPGQGLQFLFEYFSETQRNKGNFPGRFSGRQFSNSRSEMNVSTLELGDSALYLCASSHGTGGNEQYFGPGTRLTVT.

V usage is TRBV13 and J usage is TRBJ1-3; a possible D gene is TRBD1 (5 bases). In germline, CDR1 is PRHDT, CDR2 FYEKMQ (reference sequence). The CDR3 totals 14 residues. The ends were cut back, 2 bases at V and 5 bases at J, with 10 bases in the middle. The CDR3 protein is CASSLRQIRNTIYF. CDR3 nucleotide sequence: TGTGCCAGCAGCTTAAGACAGATACGAAACACCATATATTTT. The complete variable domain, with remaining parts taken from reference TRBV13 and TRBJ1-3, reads AAGVIQSPRHLIKEKRETATLKCYPIPRHDTVYWYQQGPGQDPQFLISFYEKMQSDKGSIPDRFSAQQFSDYHSELNMSSLELGDSALYFCASSLRQIRNTIYFGEGSWLTVV.

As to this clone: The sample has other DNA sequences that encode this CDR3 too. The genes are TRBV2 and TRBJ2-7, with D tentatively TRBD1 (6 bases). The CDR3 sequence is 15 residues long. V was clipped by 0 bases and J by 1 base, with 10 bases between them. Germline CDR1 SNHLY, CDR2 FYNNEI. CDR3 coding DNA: TGTGCCAGCAGTGAAGCTCAGACAGGTTCCTACGAGCAGTACTTC. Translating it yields CASSEAQTGSYEQYF.

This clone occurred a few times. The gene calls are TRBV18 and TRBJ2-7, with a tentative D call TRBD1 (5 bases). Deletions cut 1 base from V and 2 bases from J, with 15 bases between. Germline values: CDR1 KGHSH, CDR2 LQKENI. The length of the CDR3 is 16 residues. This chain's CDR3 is CASSPRGSDGPYEQYF. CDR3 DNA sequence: TGTGCCAGCTCACCACGGGGCAGCGATGGGCCCTACGAGCAGTACTTC.

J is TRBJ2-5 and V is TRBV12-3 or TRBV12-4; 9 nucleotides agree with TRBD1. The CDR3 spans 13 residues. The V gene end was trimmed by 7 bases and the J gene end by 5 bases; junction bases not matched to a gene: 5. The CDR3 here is CASTRQGGETQYF. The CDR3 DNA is TGTGCCAGCACTCGACAGGGGGGTGAGACCCAGTACTTC.

CDR3 nucleotide sequence: TGTGCCAGCAGCTTAAACAGGGCCTCCGATACGCAGTATTTT. Translated, it gives CASSLNRASDTQYF. The rearrangement uses TRBV7-2 and TRBJ2-3; weak D call: TRBD1 (6 bases). This CDR3 spans 14 amino acids. Per the germline V gene, CDR1 is SGHTA and CDR2 is FQGNSA. The ends were cut back, 2 bases at V and 6 bases at J, with 12 bases in the middle. Full variable domain (outside the CDR3, taken from reference TRBV7-2 and TRBJ2-3): GAGVSQSPSNKVTEKGKDVELRCDPISGHTALYWYRQSLGQGLEFLIYFQGNSAPDKSGLPSDRFSAERTGGSVSTLTIQRTQQEDSAVYLCASSLNRASDTQYFGPGTRLTVL.

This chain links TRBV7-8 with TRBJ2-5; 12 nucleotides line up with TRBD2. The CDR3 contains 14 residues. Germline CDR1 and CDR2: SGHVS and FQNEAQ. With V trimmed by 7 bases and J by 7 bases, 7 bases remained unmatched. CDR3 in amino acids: CASTSGGVVRTQYF. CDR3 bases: TGTGCCAGCACTAGCGGGGGGGTTGTGCGGACCCAGTACTTC.

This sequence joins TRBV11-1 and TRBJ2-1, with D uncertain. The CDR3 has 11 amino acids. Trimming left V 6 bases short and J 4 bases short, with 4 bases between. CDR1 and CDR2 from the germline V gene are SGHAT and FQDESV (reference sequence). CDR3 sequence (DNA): TGTGCCAGCAGACTTTACAATGAGCAGTTCTTC. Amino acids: CASRLYNEQFF.

The CDR3 protein is CASGLSPGGPFTDTQYF. The CDR3 DNA follows: TGTGCTAGTGGTTTGTCCCCGGGGGGGCCTTTTACAGATACGCAGTATTTT. The V gene is TRBV12-5, the J gene TRBJ2-3, with TRBD2 matching over 8 bases. The CDR3 covers 17 residues. V lost 2 bases, J lost 3 bases, and 10 bases stayed unmatched. The V gene's germline CDR1 is LGHNT and CDR2 FRNRAP.

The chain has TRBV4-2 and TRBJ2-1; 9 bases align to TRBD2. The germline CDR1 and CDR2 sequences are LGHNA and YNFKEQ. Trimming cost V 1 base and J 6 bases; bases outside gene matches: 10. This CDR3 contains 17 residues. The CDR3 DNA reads TGTGCCAGCAGCCAAGTCGTGGCGGGGGGGGTTCGCAATGAGCAGTTCTTC. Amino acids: CASSQVVAGGVRNEQFF.

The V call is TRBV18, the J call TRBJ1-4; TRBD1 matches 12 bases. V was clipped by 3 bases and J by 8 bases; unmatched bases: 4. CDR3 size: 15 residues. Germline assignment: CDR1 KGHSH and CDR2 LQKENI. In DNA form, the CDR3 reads TGTGCCAGCTCACCTACCGGGACAGGGGGCGAAAAACTGTTTTTT. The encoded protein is CASSPTGTGGEKLFF.

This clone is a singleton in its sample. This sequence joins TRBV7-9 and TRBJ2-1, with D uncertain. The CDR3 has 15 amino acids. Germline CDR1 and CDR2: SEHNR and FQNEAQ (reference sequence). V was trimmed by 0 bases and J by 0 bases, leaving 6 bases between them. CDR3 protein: CASSLAPSSYNEQFF. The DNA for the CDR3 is TGTGCCAGCAGCTTAGCGCCTAGCTCCTACAATGAGCAGTTCTTC. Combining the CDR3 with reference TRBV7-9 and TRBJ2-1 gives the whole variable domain DTGVSQNPRHKITKRGQNVTFRCDPISEHNRLYWYRQTLGQGPEFLTYFQNEAQLEKSRLLSDRFSAERPKGSFSTLEIQRTEQGDSAMYLCASSLAPSSYNEQFFGPGTRLTVL.

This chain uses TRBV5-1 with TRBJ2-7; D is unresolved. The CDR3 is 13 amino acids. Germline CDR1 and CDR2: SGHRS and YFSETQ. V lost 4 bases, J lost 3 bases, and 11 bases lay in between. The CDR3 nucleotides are TGCGCCAGCAGCATTGACACGAACTACGAGCAGTACTTC. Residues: CASSIDTNYEQYF.

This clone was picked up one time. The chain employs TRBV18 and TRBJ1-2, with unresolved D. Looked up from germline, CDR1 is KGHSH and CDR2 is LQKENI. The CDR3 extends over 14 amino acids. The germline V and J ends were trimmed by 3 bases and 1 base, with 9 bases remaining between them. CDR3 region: CASSPTPSNYGYTF. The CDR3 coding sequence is TGTGCCAGCTCACCCACCCCGAGTAACTATGGCTACACCTTC.

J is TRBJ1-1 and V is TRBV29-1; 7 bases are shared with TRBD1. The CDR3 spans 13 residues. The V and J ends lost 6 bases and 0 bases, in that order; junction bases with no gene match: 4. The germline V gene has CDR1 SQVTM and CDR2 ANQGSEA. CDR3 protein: CSVKGGMNTEAFF. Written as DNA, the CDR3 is TGCAGCGTCAAAGGGGGCATGAACACTGAAGCTTTCTTT.

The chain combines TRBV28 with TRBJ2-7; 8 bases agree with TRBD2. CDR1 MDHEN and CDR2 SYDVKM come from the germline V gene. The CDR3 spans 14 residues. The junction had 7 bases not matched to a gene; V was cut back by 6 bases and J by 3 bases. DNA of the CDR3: TGTGCCAGCAGGCCGGGGGGGGTTAGCTACGAGCAGTACGTC. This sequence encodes CASRPGGVSYEQYV.

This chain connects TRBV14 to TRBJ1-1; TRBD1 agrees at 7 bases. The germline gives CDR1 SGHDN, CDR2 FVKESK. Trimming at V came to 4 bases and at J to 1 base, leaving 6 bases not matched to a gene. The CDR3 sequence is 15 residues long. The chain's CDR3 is CASSRAGQWNTEAFF. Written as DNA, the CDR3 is TGTGCCAGCAGCCGCGCGGGACAGTGGAACACTGAAGCTTTCTTT.

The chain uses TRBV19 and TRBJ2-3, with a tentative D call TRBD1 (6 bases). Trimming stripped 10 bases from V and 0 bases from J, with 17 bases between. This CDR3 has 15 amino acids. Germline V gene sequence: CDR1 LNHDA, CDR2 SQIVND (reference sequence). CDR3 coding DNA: TGTGCCACTTCTGGGTGGACAGCTAGCACAGATACGCAGTATTTT. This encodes CATSGWTASTDTQYF.

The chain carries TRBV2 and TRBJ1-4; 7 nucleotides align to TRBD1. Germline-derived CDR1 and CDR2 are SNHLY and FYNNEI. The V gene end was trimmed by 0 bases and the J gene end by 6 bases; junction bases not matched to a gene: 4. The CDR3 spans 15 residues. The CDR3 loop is CASSEAPRGDEKLFF. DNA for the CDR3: TGTGCCAGCAGTGAAGCGCCCAGGGGGGATGAAAAACTGTTTTTT.